These 8 T cell receptor beta chains share one sample of origin, sequenced in a study of shared clonotypes between healthy human individuals. TCRdb's copy holds only in-frame clones and misses some; the assay was immunoSEQ multiplex PCR. The table has fewer than 700,000 clones, around 76% seen once. The specimen sequenced was PBMCs. The source is a woman aged 35 to 49 in good health. Some clones in this sample may be carry-over from other donors' samples.

This clone was picked up a small number of times. CDR3 bases: TGTGCCAGCAGTCCCCAAGGGACGAACACTGAAGCTTTCTTT. Translation gives CASSPQGTNTEAFF. The chain couples TRBV28 to TRBJ1-1; TRBD1 is a possible D gene (5 bases). Germline-derived CDR1 and CDR2 are MDHEN and SYDVKM. The CDR3 has 14 residues. Trimming shortened V by 5 bases and J by 1 base, and 11 bases separated the two germline ends. Full variable domain (remainder filled in from reference TRBV28 and TRBJ1-1): DVKVTQSSRYLVKRTGEKVFLECVQDMDHENMFWYRQDPGLGLRLIYFSYDVKMKEKGDIPEGYSVSREKKERFSLILESASTNQTSMYLCASSPQGTNTEAFFGQGTRLTVV.

This clone has just a few counts. V usage is TRBV6-5 and J usage is TRBJ2-5, with 7 bases that match TRBD1. The CDR3 has 14 residues. CDR1 MNHEY and CDR2 SVGAGI come from the germline V gene. V lost 0 bases to trimming and J lost 7 bases; unmatched junction nucleotides: 5. CDR3 in DNA: TGTGCCAGCAGTTACTCCAGGGGGTCGGGGACCCAGTACTTC. This gives the protein CASSYSRGSGTQYF.

The chain uses TRBV10-3 and TRBJ2-7; TRBD1 is a possible D gene (6 bases). V gave up 6 bases and J gave up 2 bases, with 8 bases separating them. This CDR3 has 12 residues. The germline V gene encodes CDR1 ENHRY and CDR2 SYGVKD. The CDR3 DNA sequence: TGTGCCATCAGGGACAGTGCCTACGAGCAGTACTTC. It codes for CAIRDSAYEQYF.

The genes are TRBV7-9 and TRBJ2-7; D is unresolved. Trimming removed 7 bases from V and 4 bases from J, with 17 bases in between. The germline CDR1 and CDR2 sequences are SEHNR and FQNEAQ (reference sequence). The CDR3 is 14 residues long. Written as DNA, the CDR3 is TGTGCCAGCACCCCCTCAAGGGTAGGGTACGAGCAGTACTTC. This gives the protein CASTPSRVGYEQYF. Drawing the rest from reference TRBV7-9 and TRBJ2-7, the complete variable domain is DTGVSQNPRHKITKRGQNVTFRCDPISEHNRLYWYRQTLGQGPEFLTYFQNEAQLEKSRLLSDRFSAERPKGSFSTLEIQRTEQGDSAMYLCASTPSRVGYEQYFGPGTRLTVT.

The gene calls are TRBV11-3 and TRBJ2-1; D remains ambiguous. CDR3 size: 13 residues. Per germline, CDR1 SGHNT and CDR2 YENEEA. The V and J ends lost 5 bases and 9 bases respectively, with 14 bases between them. The CDR3 nucleotides are TGTGCCAGCAGCCCCGCTCGTCGAGGTGAGCAGTTCTTC. It translates to CASSPARRGEQFF.

Remarks on this clone: The sample has other DNA sequences that encode this CDR3 too. This rearrangement joins TRBV30 to TRBJ2-2; unclear D gene. The CDR3 runs 11 residues. The germline CDR1 and CDR2 sequences are GTSNPN and SVGIG (reference sequence). Trimming pared 2 bases from V and 8 bases from J, leaving 6 bases between. The CDR3 is CAWSLGGELFF. The CDR3 nucleotides are TGTGCCTGGAGTTTGGGGGGGGAGCTGTTTTTT.

To note about this clone: The same CDR3 can be traced to other DNA sequences in this sample. The genes are TRBV20-1 and TRBJ2-5; D unclear. V was clipped by 6 bases and J by 2 bases, with 4 bases between them. This CDR3 is built from 10 residues. CDR1 and CDR2 (germline): DFQATT, SNEGSKA (reference sequence). CDR3 amino acids: CSANQETQYF. Written as DNA, the CDR3 is TGCAGTGCAAATCAAGAGACCCAGTACTTC.

CDR3 sequence: CASTPRVSVYGYTF. The CDR3 nucleotides read TGTGCCAGCACCCCCAGGGTTTCCGTCTATGGCTACACCTTC. The rearrangement joins TRBV2 to TRBJ1-2, with a possible D match to TRBD1 (5 bases). The ends were cut back, 7 bases at V and 4 bases at J, with 16 bases in the middle. The germline V gene encodes CDR1 SNHLY and CDR2 FYNNEI. CDR3 length: 14 amino acids.